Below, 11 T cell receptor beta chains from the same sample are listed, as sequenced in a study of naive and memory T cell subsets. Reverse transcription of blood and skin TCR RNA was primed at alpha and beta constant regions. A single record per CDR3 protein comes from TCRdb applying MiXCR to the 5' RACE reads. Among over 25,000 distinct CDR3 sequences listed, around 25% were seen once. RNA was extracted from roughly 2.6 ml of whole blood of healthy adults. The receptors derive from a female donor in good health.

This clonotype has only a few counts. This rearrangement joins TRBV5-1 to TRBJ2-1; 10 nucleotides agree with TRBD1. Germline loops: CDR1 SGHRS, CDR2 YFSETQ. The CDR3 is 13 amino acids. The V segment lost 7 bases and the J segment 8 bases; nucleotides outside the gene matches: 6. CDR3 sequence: CASAGQGNDEQFF. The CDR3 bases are TGCGCCAGCGCGGGACAGGGGAACGATGAGCAGTTCTTC.

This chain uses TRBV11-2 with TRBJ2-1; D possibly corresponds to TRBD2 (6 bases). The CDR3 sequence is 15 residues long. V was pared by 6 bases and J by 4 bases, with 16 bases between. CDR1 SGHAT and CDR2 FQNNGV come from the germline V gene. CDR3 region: CASSSRRALYNEQFF. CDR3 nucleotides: TGTGCCAGCAGTTCTAGGAGGGCCCTATACAATGAGCAGTTCTTC.

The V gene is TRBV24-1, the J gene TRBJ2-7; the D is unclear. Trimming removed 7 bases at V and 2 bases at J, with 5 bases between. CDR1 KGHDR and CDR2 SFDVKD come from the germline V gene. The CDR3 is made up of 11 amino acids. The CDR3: CATSGAYEQYF. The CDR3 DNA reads TGTGCCACCAGCGGTGCCTACGAGCAGTACTTC.

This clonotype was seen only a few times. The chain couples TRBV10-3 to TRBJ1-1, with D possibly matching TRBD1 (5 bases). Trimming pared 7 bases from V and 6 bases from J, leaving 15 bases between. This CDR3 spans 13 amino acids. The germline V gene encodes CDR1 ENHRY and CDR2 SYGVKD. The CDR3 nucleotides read TGTGCCATCAAGGGGCGTTCGGACGCTGAAGCTTTCTTT. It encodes CAIKGRSDAEAFF.

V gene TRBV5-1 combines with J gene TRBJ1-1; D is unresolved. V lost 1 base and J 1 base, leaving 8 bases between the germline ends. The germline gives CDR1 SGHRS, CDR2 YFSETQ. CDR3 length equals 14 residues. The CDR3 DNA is TGCGCCAGCAGCTTGCGCCAACAGAACACTGAAGCTTTCTTT. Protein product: CASSLRQQNTEAFF.

In DNA form, the CDR3 reads TGCAGCGTTGAATCCGGGTACAATGAGCAGTTCTTC. Translation: CSVESGYNEQFF. The rearrangement uses TRBV29-1 and TRBJ2-1; D is ambiguous. With 2 bases removed from V and 4 bases from J, the gap between germline ends came to 6 bases. This CDR3 region has 12 residues. Germline V gives CDR1 SQVTM, CDR2 ANQGSEA.

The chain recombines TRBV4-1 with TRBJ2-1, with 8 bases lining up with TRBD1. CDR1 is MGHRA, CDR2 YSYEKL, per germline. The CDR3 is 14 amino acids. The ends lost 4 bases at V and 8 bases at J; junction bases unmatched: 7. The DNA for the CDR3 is TGCGCCAGCAGCCTAAAAGGACAGGGTTATGAGCAGTTCTTC. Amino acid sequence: CASSLKGQGYEQFF.

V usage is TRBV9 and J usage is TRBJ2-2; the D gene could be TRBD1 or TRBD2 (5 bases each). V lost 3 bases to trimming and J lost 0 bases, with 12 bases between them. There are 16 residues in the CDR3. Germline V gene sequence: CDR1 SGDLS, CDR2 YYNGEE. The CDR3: CASSGAGTANTGELFF. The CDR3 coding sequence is TGTGCCAGCAGCGGCGCAGGGACCGCGAACACCGGGGAGCTGTTTTTT. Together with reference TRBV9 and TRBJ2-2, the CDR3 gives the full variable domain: DSGVTQTPKHLITATGQRVTLRCSPRSGDLSVYWYQQSLDQGLQFLIQYYNGEERAKGNILERFSAQQFPDLHSELNLSSLELGDSALYFCASSGAGTANTGELFFGEGSRLTVL.

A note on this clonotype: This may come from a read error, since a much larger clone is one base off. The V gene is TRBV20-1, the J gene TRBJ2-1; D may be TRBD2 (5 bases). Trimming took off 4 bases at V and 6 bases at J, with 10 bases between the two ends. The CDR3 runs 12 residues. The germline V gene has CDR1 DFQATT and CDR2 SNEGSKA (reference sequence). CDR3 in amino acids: CSAIASSNEQFF. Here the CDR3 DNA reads TGCAGTGCTATAGCTAGCTCCAATGAGCAGTTCTTC.

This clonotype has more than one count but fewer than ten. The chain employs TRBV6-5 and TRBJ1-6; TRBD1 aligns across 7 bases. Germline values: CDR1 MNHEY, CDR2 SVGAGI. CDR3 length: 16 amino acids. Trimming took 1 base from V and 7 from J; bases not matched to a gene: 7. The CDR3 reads CASSYFPTGTNSPLHF. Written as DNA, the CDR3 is TGTGCCAGCAGTTACTTTCCGACAGGGACGAATTCACCCCTCCACTTT.

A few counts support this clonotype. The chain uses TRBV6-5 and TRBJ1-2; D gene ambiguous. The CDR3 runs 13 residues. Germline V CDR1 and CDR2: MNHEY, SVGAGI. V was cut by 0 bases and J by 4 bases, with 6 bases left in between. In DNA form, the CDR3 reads TGTGCCAGCAGTTACTCGACCGGCTATGGCTACACCTTC. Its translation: CASSYSTGYGYTF.